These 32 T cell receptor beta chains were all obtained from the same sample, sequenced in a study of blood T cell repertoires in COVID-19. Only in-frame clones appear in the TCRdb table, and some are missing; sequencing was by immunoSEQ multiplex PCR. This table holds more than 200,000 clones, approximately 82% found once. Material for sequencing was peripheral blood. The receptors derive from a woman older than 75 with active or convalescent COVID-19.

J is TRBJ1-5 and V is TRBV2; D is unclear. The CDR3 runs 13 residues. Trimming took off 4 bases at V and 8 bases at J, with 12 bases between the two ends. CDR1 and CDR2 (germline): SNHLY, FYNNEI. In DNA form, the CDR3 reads TGTGCCAGCAGTGGGTTTGTGGGAGAGCCCCAGCATTTT. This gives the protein CASSGFVGEPQHF.

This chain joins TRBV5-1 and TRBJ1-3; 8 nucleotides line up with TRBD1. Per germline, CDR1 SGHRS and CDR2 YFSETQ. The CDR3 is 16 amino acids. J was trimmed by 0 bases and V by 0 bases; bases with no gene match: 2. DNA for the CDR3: TGCGCCAGCAGCTTGGGACAGGGGAACTCTGGAAACACCATATATTTT. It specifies CASSLGQGNSGNTIYF. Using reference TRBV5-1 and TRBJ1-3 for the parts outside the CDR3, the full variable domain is KAGVTQTPRYLIKTRGQQVTLSCSPISGHRSVSWYQQTPGQGLQFLFEYFSETQRNKGNFPGRFSGRQFSNSRSEMNVSTLELGDSALYLCASSLGQGNSGNTIYFGEGSWLTVV.

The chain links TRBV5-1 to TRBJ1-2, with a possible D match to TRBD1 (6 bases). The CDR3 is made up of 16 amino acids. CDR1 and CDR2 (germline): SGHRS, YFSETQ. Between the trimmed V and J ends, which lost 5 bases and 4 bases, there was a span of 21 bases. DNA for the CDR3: TGCGCCAGCAGTTCAAATTCGGACAGTTCCTTCTATGGCTACACCTTC. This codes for CASSSNSDSSFYGYTF.

The CDR3 here is CASSDLGAQGEAFF. The CDR3, as DNA: TGTGCCAGCAGTGATCTGGGGGCGCAAGGTGAAGCTTTCTTT. The gene calls are TRBV2 and TRBJ1-1; D perhaps matches TRBD1 (6 bases). CDR3 length: 14 residues. Germline CDR1 is SNHLY and CDR2 is FYNNEI. V was clipped by 3 bases and J by 7 bases, with 15 bases between them.

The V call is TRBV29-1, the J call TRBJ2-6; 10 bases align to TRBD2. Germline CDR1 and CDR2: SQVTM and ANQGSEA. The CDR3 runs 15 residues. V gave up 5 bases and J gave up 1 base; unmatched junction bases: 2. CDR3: CSVSGRGSGANVLTF. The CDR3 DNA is TGCAGCGTTAGCGGGAGGGGGTCTGGGGCCAACGTCCTGACTTTC.

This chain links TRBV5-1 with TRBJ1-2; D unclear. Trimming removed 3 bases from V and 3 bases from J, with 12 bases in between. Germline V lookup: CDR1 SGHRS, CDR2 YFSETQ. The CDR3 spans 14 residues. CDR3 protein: CASSSGGYDYGYTF. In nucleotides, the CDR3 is TGCGCCAGCAGCTCGGGAGGGTATGACTATGGCTACACCTTC.

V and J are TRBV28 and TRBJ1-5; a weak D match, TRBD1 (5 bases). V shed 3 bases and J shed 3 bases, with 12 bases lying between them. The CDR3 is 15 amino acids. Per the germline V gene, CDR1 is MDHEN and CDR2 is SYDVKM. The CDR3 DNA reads TGTGCCAGCAGTTTCGGAGGGGTAGACAATCAGCCCCAGCATTTT. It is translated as CASSFGGVDNQPQHF.

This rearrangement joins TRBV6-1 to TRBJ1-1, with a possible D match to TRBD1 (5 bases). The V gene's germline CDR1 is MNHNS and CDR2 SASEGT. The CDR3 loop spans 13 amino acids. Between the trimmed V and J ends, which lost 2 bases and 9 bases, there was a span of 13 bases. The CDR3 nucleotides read TGTGCCAGCAGTGAATCAGGGAGGCAGCAAGCTTTCTTT. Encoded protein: CASSESGRQQAFF.

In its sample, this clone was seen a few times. Written as DNA, the CDR3 is TGTGCCAGCAGTCGAACTACAGGGATAGGAGAGACCCAGTACTTC. Its protein is CASSRTTGIGETQYF. The chain has TRBV6-5 and TRBJ2-5, with D possibly matching TRBD1 (6 bases). V lost 5 bases and J lost 4, with 17 bases in between. Germline CDR1 is MNHEY and CDR2 is SVGAGI. This CDR3 spans 15 amino acids.

The CDR3 reads CASAGTGGAVETQYF. DNA of the CDR3: TGTGCCAGCGCCGGAACAGGGGGCGCGGTGGAGACCCAGTACTTC. This chain links TRBV6-5 with TRBJ2-5; 9 nucleotides match TRBD1. The V gene's germline CDR1 is MNHEY and CDR2 SVGAGI. The length of the CDR3 is 15 residues. J lost 5 bases, V lost 8 bases, and 12 bases had no gene match.

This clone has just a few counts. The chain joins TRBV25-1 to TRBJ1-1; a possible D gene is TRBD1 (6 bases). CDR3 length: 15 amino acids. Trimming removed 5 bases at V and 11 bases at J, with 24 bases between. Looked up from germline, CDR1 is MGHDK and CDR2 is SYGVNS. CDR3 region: CASSPGQGPQNPAFF. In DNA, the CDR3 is TGTGCCAGCAGTCCGGGACAAGGCCCCCAGAATCCGGCTTTCTTT.

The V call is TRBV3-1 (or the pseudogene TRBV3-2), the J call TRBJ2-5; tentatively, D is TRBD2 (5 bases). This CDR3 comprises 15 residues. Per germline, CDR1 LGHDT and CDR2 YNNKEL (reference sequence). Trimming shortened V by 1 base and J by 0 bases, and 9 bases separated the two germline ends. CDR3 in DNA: TGTGCCAGCAGCCAAGCACGGGGATACCAAGAGACCCAGTACTTC. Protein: CASSQARGYQETQYF.

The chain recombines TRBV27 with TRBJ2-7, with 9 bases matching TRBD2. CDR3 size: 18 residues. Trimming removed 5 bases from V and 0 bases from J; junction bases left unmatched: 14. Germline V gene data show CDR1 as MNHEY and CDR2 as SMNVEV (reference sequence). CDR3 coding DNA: TGTGCCAGCAGTCCGGATTTGGGACTAGCTAGAGTCTCCTACGAGCAGTACTTC. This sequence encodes CASSPDLGLARVSYEQYF.

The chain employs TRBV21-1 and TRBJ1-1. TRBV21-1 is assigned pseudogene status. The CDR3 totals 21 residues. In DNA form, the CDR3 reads TGTGCCAGCAGCAAATCGTCCCACTTCACCAAGACTCGCCCTTTGAACACTGAAGCTTTCTTT. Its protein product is CASSKSSHFTKTRPLNTEAFF.

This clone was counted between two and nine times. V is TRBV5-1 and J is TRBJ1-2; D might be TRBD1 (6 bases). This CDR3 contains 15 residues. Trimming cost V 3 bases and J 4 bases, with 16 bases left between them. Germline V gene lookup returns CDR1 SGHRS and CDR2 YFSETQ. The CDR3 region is CASSSRRGTGYGYTF. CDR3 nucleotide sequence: TGCGCCAGCAGCTCCCGCAGGGGAACGGGCTATGGCTACACCTTC.

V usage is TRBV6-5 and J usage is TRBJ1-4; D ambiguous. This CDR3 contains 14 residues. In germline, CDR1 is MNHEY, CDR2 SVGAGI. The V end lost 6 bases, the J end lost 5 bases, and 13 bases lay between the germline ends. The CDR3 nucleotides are TGTGCCAGCAGCCTCCGGGGAGTGAATGAAAAACTGTTTTTT. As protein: CASSLRGVNEKLFF.

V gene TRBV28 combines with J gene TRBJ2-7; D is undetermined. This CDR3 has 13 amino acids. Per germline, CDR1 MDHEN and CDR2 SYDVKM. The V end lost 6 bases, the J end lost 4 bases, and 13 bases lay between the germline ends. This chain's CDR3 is CASRPGPIYEQYF. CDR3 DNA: TGTGCCAGCAGACCGGGTCCGATATACGAGCAGTACTTC.

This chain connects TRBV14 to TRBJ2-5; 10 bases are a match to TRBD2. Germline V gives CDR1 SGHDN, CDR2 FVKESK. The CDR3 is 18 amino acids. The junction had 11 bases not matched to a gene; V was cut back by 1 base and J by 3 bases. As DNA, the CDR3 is TGTGCCAGCAGCCAAGGAGGGTGGTCTAGCGGGAGAGAAGAGACCCAGTACTTC. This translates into CASSQGGWSSGREETQYF. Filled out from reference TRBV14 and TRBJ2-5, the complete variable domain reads EAGVTQFPSHSVIEKGQTVTLRCDPISGHDNLYWYRRVMGKEIKFLLHFVKESKQDESGMPNNRFLAERTGGTYSTLKVQPAELEDSGVYFCASSQGGWSSGREETQYFGPGTRLLVL.

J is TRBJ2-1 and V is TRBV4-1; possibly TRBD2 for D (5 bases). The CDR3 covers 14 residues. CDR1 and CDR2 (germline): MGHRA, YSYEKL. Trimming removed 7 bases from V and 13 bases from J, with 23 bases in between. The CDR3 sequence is CASTRTRLSEDQFF. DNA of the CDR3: TGCGCCAGCACCAGGACCCGCCTTAGCGAGGACCAGTTCTTC.

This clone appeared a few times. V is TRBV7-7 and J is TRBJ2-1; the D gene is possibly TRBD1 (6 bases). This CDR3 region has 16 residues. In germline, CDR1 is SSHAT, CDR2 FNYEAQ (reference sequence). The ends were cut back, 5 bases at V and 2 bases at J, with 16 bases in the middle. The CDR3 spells CASSLTGQGPYNEQFF. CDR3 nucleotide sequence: TGTGCCAGCAGCCTAACGGGCCAGGGGCCCTACAATGAGCAGTTCTTC.

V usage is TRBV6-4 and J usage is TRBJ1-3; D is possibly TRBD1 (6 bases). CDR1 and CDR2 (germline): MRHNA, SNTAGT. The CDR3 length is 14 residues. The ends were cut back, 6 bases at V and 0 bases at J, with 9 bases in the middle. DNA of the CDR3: TGTGCCAGCAGAACAGGGTCCTCTGGAAACACCATATATTTT. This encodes CASRTGSSGNTIYF.

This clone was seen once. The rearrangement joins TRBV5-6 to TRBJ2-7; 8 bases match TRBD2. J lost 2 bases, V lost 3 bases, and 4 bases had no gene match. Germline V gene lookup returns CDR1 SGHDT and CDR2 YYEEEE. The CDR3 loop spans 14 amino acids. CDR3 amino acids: CASSWDGRAYEQYF. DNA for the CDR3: TGTGCCAGCAGCTGGGACGGGAGGGCCTACGAGCAGTACTTC.

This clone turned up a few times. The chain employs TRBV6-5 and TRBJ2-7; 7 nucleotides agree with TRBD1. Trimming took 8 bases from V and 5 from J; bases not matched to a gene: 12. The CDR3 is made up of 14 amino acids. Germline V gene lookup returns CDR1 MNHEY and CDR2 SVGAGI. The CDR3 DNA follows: TGTGCCAGCCACACCCCGGGACAGCTACACGAGCAGTACTTC. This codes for CASHTPGQLHEQYF.

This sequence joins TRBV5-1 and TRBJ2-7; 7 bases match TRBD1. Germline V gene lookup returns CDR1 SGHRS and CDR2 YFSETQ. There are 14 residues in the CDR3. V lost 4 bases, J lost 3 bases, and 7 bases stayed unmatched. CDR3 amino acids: CASSLGDSNYEQYF. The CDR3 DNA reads TGCGCCAGCAGCCTCGGGGACAGTAACTACGAGCAGTACTTC. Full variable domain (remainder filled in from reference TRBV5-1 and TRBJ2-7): KAGVTQTPRYLIKTRGQQVTLSCSPISGHRSVSWYQQTPGQGLQFLFEYFSETQRNKGNFPGRFSGRQFSNSRSEMNVSTLELGDSALYLCASSLGDSNYEQYFGPGTRLTVT.

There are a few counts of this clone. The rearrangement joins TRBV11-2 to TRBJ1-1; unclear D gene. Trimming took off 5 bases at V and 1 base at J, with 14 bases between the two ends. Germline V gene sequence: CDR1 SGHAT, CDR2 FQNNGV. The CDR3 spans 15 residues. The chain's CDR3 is CASSLAGPRNTEAFF. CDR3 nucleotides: TGTGCCAGCAGCCTTGCAGGTCCGCGGAACACTGAAGCTTTCTTT. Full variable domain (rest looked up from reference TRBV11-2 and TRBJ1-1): EAGVAQSPRYKIIEKRQSVAFWCNPISGHATLYWYQQILGQGPKLLIQFQNNGVVDDSQLPKDRFSAERLKGVDSTLKIQPAKLEDSAVYLCASSLAGPRNTEAFFGQGTRLTVV.

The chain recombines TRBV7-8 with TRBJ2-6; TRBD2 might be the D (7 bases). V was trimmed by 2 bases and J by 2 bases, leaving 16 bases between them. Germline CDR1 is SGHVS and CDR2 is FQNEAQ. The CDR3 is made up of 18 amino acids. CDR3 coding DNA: TGTGCCAGCAGCTTAATGAACGGGGGGCGGGCTGGGGCCAACGTCCTGACTTTC. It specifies CASSLMNGGRAGANVLTF.

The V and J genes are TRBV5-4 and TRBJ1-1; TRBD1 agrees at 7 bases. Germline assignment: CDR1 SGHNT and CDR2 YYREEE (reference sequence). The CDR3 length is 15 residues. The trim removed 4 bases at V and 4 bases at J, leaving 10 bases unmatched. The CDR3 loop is CASSPQGRFGTEAFF. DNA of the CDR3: TGTGCCAGCAGCCCACAGGGGCGTTTCGGCACTGAAGCTTTCTTT.

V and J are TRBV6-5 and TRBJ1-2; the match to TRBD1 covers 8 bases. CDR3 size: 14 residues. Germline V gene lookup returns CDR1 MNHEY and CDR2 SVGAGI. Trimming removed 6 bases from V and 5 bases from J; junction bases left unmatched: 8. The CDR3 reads CASSRDRQMYGYTF. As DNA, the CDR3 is TGTGCCAGCAGCCGGGACAGGCAAATGTATGGCTACACCTTC.

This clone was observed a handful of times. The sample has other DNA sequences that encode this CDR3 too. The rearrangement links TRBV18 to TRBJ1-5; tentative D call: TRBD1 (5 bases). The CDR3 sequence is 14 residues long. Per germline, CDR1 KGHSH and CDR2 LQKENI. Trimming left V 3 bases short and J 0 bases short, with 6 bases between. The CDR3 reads CASSPTDSNQPQHF. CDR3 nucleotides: TGTGCCAGCTCACCGACAGATAGCAATCAGCCCCAGCATTTT.

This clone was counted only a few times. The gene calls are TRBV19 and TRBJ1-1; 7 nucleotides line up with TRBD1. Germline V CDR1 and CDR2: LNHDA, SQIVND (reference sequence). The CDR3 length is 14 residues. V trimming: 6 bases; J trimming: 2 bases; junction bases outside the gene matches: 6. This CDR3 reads CASRWGTANTEAFF. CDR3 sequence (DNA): TGTGCCAGTAGATGGGGGACAGCTAACACTGAAGCTTTCTTT.

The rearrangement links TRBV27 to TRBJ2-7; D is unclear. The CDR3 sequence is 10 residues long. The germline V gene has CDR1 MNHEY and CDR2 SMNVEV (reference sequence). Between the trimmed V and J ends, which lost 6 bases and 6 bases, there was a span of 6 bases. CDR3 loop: CASRAGEQYF. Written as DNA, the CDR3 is TGTGCCAGCAGGGCAGGCGAGCAGTACTTC.

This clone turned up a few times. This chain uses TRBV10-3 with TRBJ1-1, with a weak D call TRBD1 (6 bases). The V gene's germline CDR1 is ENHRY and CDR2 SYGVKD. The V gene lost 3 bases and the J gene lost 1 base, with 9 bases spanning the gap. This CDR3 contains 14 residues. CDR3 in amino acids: CAISDNRANTEAFF. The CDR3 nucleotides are TGTGCCATCAGTGACAACAGGGCGAACACTGAAGCTTTCTTT.